The 32 T cell receptor beta chains listed next were all sequenced from one sample in a study of T-cell memory formation after mild COVID-19. Via MiXCR, TCRdb re-called the 5' RACE reads, giving one row per CDR3 protein. The sample has about 400,000 distinct CDR3 sequences; 23% are singletons. Sequenced input: PBMCs or a T cell subset sorted from them (not recorded which). These TCRs come from an adult woman who had mild COVID-19 (a few samples of this study predate the infection). Cell type and time point are not known.

V and J are TRBV24-1 and TRBJ2-3; 7 positions agree with TRBD1. Germline lookup yields CDR1 KGHDR and CDR2 SFDVKD. V lost 10 bases and J lost 0; bases outside the gene matches: 18. This CDR3 comprises 18 residues. The CDR3 DNA is TGTGCCACGAGTAGGGGGCAGTACGGGGCCGCGAGCACAGATACGCAGTATTTT. This translates into CATSRGQYGAASTDTQYF.

The chain joins TRBV2 to TRBJ2-5, with 9 positions matching TRBD1. With 4 bases clipped from V and 5 bases from J, the junction kept 5 bases outside the gene matches. Germline CDR1 reads SNHLY; CDR2 reads FYNNEI. This CDR3 is 14 amino acids long. The CDR3 reads CASSGGTGLETQYF. The CDR3 DNA reads TGTGCCAGCAGTGGAGGGACAGGGTTGGAGACCCAGTACTTC.

The V and J genes are TRBV6-5 and TRBJ2-7; D is possibly TRBD1 or TRBD2 (5 bases each). V shed 2 bases and J shed 0 bases, with 11 bases lying between them. CDR3 length: 15 amino acids. Germline V CDR1 and CDR2: MNHEY, SVGAGI. CDR3 residues: CASSYRDGYSYEQYF. The CDR3 DNA reads TGTGCCAGCAGTTACCGGGACGGCTACTCCTACGAGCAGTACTTC.

The V gene is TRBV2, the J gene TRBJ2-7; no clear D. Germline CDR1 and CDR2: SNHLY and FYNNEI. V dropped 10 bases and J dropped 3 bases, with 13 bases sitting between them. CDR3 length equals 12 residues. This chain's CDR3 is CATTTAYYEQYF. The CDR3 DNA follows: TGTGCCACCACGACGGCCTACTACGAGCAGTACTTC.

As DNA, the CDR3 is TGTGCCAGCAGCTCTCGGGCAGGGAAGGGTGAGGAGACCCAGTACTTC. As protein: CASSSRAGKGEETQYF. This rearrangement joins TRBV7-9 to TRBJ2-5; possibly TRBD1 for D (5 bases). CDR1 and CDR2 from the germline V gene are SEHNR and FQNEAQ (reference sequence). V lost 4 bases to trimming and J lost 5 bases, with 20 bases between them. The CDR3 sequence is 16 residues long.

This clonotype was recorded a few times. The gene calls are TRBV5-5 and TRBJ1-5, with D unclear. The V and J ends lost 4 bases and 0 bases respectively, with 11 bases between them. Germline CDR1 reads SGHKS; CDR2 reads YYEKEE (reference sequence). The CDR3 loop spans 15 amino acids. The CDR3 region is CASSLTPYSNQPQHF. CDR3 sequence (DNA): TGTGCCAGCAGCCTAACTCCCTATAGCAATCAGCCCCAGCATTTT.

The gene calls are TRBV5-5 and TRBJ1-3; tentatively, D is TRBD1 (6 bases). This CDR3 spans 16 amino acids. V lost 1 base and J 4 bases, leaving 15 bases between the germline ends. CDR1 is SGHKS and CDR2 is YYEKEE in the germline V gene (reference sequence). The CDR3 sequence: CASSLNQGLSGNTIYF. CDR3 DNA: TGTGCCAGCAGCTTGAATCAGGGGTTATCCGGAAACACCATATATTTT.

The V call is TRBV20-1, the J call TRBJ1-2; no reliable D call. CDR1 is DFQATT and CDR2 is SNEGSKA in the germline V gene (reference sequence). V dropped 1 base and J dropped 4 bases, with 7 bases sitting between them. CDR3 size: 12 residues. The CDR3 DNA sequence: TGCAGTGCTAGAGTGGGGAGCTATGGCTACACCTTC. Translation gives CSARVGSYGYTF.

This clonotype was picked up a small number of times. The J gene is TRBJ2-3, the V gene TRBV20-1; TRBD2 matches 11 bases. CDR1 DFQATT and CDR2 SNEGSKA come from the germline V gene (reference sequence). CDR3 length: 13 amino acids. Unmatched junction bases numbered 5, after V lost 1 base and J lost 11 bases. The CDR3 here is CSARALAGVRQYF. The CDR3 region has the DNA TGCAGTGCTAGAGCACTAGCGGGGGTGAGGCAGTATTTT.

This chain uses TRBV4-2 with TRBJ2-1, with D uncertain. V was pared by 0 bases and J by 5 bases, with 5 bases between. CDR1 LGHNA and CDR2 YNFKEQ come from the germline V gene. The CDR3 loop spans 13 amino acids. This CDR3 reads CASSQEVDNEQFF. As DNA, the CDR3 is TGTGCCAGCAGCCAAGAAGTGGACAATGAGCAGTTCTTC.

This rearrangement joins TRBV20-1 to TRBJ2-3; D might be TRBD2 (6 bases). Deletions cut 0 bases from V and 0 bases from J, with 13 bases between. CDR3 size: 16 residues. CDR1 DFQATT and CDR2 SNEGSKA come from the germline V gene (reference sequence). The CDR3 is CSARDSRGPSTDTQYF. The DNA of the CDR3 is TGCAGTGCTAGAGATTCGCGGGGCCCTAGCACAGATACGCAGTATTTT.

This clonotype was detected only a few times. This chain uses TRBV20-1 with TRBJ2-7, with 7 positions matching TRBD1. Germline CDR1 reads DFQATT; CDR2 reads SNEGSKA (reference sequence). The CDR3 spans 16 residues. V was pared by 0 bases and J by 6 bases, with 14 bases of the junction left unmatched. The CDR3 is CSARDPKGQGVSEQYF. CDR3 bases: TGCAGTGCTAGAGATCCCAAGGGCCAGGGGGTATCCGAGCAGTACTTC.

The chain uses TRBV5-6 and TRBJ2-7, with D possibly TRBD2 on 6 matching bases. The V gene's germline CDR1 is SGHDT and CDR2 YYEEEE. The CDR3 totals 14 residues. Trimming pared 3 bases from V and 2 bases from J, leaving 12 bases between. CDR3 residues: CASSWASEAYEQYF. The CDR3 DNA reads as TGTGCCAGCAGCTGGGCTAGCGAGGCCTACGAGCAGTACTTC. Full variable domain (missing parts from reference TRBV5-6 and TRBJ2-7): DAGVTQSPTHLIKTRGQQVTLRCSPKSGHDTVSWYQQALGQGPQFIFQYYEEEERQRGNFPDRFSGHQFPNYSSELNVNALLLGDSALYLCASSWASEAYEQYFGPGTRLTVT.

The chain uses TRBV5-1 and TRBJ1-2; D is uncertain. Trimming left V 0 bases short and J 2 bases short, with 14 bases between. Germline CDR1 reads SGHRS; CDR2 reads YFSETQ. CDR3 length: 16 amino acids. The CDR3, as DNA: TGCGCCAGCAGCTTGGTGGGAGGGCCGGGAAACTATGGCTACACCTTC. Protein: CASSLVGGPGNYGYTF.

This clonotype showed up just a few times. The rearrangement uses TRBV7-7 and TRBJ2-5, with a tentative D call TRBD1 (6 bases). V lost 0 bases, J lost 1 base, and 15 bases lay in between. Germline V gene data show CDR1 as SSHAT and CDR2 as FNYEAQ (reference sequence). The CDR3 covers 17 residues. The CDR3 region has the DNA TGTGCCAGCAGCTTAGCGGGGGTCATAGGGGGCCAAGAGACCCAGTACTTC. Amino acids: CASSLAGVIGGQETQYF. Looking up the rest from reference TRBV7-7 and TRBJ2-5 gives the full variable domain: GAGVSQSPRYKVTKRGQDVTLRCDPISSHATLYWYQQALGQGPEFLTYFNYEAQPDKSGLPSDRFSAERPEGSISTLTIQRTEQRDSAMYRCASSLAGVIGGQETQYFGPGTRLLVL.

The chain has TRBV7-9 and TRBJ1-2, with D uncertain. Trimming took 7 bases from V and 8 from J, leaving 11 bases between them. The CDR3 extends over 11 amino acids. The V gene's germline CDR1 is SEHNR and CDR2 FQNEAQ (reference sequence). DNA of the CDR3: TGTGCCAGCACCGAAGCGCGGGGCTACACCTTC. This codes for CASTEARGYTF.

This clonotype rates as medium-sized. The rearrangement joins TRBV5-6 to TRBJ1-6; 9 positions match TRBD1. The germline CDR1 and CDR2 sequences are SGHDT and YYEEEE. V shed 6 bases and J 9 bases; nucleotides not matched to a gene: 13. This CDR3 is 16 amino acids long. Written as DNA, the CDR3 is TGTGCCAGCAACTCCCGGACGGGGACAGGGTTTTCACCCCTCCACTTT. Translation: CASNSRTGTGFSPLHF.

This clonotype has more than one count but fewer than ten. The chain combines TRBV7-3 with TRBJ2-2; weak D call: TRBD2 (5 bases). The CDR3 has 14 amino acids. Trimming removed 5 bases at V and 6 bases at J, with 13 bases between. Germline assignment: CDR1 SGHTA and CDR2 FQGTGA. The DNA for the CDR3 is TGTGCCAGCAGCCCGGACCTCGGGGCCGGGGAGCTGTTTTTT. It codes for CASSPDLGAGELFF.

This clonotype was found a few times. The chain is built from TRBV9 and TRBJ1-1; 7 bases align to TRBD1. There are 15 residues in the CDR3. Germline-derived CDR1 and CDR2 are SGDLS and YYNGEE. Unmatched junction bases numbered 7, after V lost 3 bases and J lost 2 bases. The CDR3 protein is CASSERTGDNTEAFF. CDR3 nucleotide sequence: TGTGCCAGCAGCGAACGGACAGGCGACAACACTGAAGCTTTCTTT.

The gene calls are TRBV7-9 and TRBJ2-7, with D hard to call. This CDR3 contains 12 residues. The V gene lost 1 base and the J gene lost 7 bases, with 8 bases spanning the gap. Germline CDR1 is SEHNR and CDR2 is FQNEAQ (reference sequence). The CDR3 DNA reads TGTGCCAGCAGCTTAGAAGGCCCTGAGCAGTACTTC. As protein: CASSLEGPEQYF.

The chain employs TRBV29-1 and TRBJ2-7; D is perhaps TRBD1 (5 bases). CDR3 length: 16 residues. V was clipped by 4 bases and J by 4 bases, with 23 bases between them. Germline CDR1 is SQVTM and CDR2 is ANQGSEA. DNA for the CDR3: TGCAGCGTTGTGACGGCAGTGGGGCAGTGGGGATACGAGCAGTACTTC. It encodes CSVVTAVGQWGYEQYF.

This clonotype was counted only a few times. The chain employs TRBV2 and TRBJ2-1; D gene unclear. The CDR3 runs to 14 residues. Germline-derived CDR1 and CDR2 are SNHLY and FYNNEI. Trimming removed 1 base at V and 9 bases at J, with 13 bases between. The CDR3 here is CASSEVVAISEQFF. The CDR3 nucleotides are TGTGCCAGCAGTGAAGTGGTAGCTATTAGTGAGCAGTTCTTC.

CDR3 nucleotides: TGTGCCAGCAACCCGAAGGGGGGTCTAGCGGGCAATTCCACAGATACGCAGTATTTT. Protein sequence: CASNPKGGLAGNSTDTQYF. The chain couples TRBV21-1 to TRBJ2-3; the table assigns TRBD2, which was not confirmed against the DNA. TRBV21-1 is classified as a pseudogene. CDR3 length: 19 residues.

This clonotype was counted many times. This chain connects TRBV25-1 to TRBJ2-7, with D uncertain. V dropped 6 bases and J dropped 0 bases, with 12 bases sitting between them. The CDR3 has 14 amino acids. CDR1 MGHDK and CDR2 SYGVNS come from the germline V gene. CDR3 region: CASSFGRNSYEQYF. The CDR3 DNA reads TGTGCCAGCAGCTTCGGACGGAACTCCTACGAGCAGTACTTC.

The chain is built from TRBV10-3 and TRBJ2-2; 9 nucleotides match TRBD2. This CDR3 is 19 amino acids long. CDR1 and CDR2 (germline): ENHRY, SYGVKD. The V and J ends lost 3 bases and 0 bases, in that order; junction bases with no gene match: 11. Here the CDR3 reads CAISEKGLAPLANTGELFF. As DNA, the CDR3 is TGTGCCATCAGTGAAAAGGGACTAGCCCCTCTGGCGAACACCGGGGAGCTGTTTTTT.

This clonotype was picked up a small number of times. This CDR3 is CASSPTGGRDSVEQFF. CDR3 DNA: TGTGCCAGCAGCCCAACAGGGGGGCGCGATTCGGTTGAGCAGTTCTTC. The chain couples TRBV4-2 to TRBJ2-1; TRBD1 aligns across 8 bases. J was trimmed by 9 bases and V by 4 bases; bases with no gene match: 14. Germline-derived CDR1 and CDR2 are LGHNA and YNFKEQ. This CDR3 is 16 amino acids long.

V usage is TRBV3-1 and J usage is TRBJ2-2, with a possible D match to TRBD2 (5 bases). The V end was cut by 4 bases, the J end by 6 bases, with 18 bases between. The CDR3 has 16 residues. Germline assignment: CDR1 LGHDT and CDR2 YNNKEL (reference sequence). As DNA, the CDR3 is TGTGCCAGCAGCCCCTTCGGATGGGGAGACGCCGGGGAGCTGTTTTTT. This sequence encodes CASSPFGWGDAGELFF.

The chain couples TRBV5-1 to TRBJ2-1; D is unresolved. This CDR3 contains 12 residues. The germline CDR1 and CDR2 sequences are SGHRS and YFSETQ. V gave up 3 bases and J gave up 8 bases, with 9 bases separating them. The CDR3 nucleotides read TGCGCCAGCAGCTGGAACCTTGATGAGCAGTTCTTC. Protein: CASSWNLDEQFF.

The CDR3 coding sequence is TGCAGTGGGGGGACGGCAAACCGCGGTGAGCAGTTCTTC. Its translation: CSGGTANRGEQFF. The J gene is TRBJ2-1, the V gene TRBV20-1; D is perhaps TRBD1 or TRBD2 (5 bases each). V lost 7 bases to trimming and J lost 9 bases, with 19 bases between them. The CDR3 runs to 13 residues. The germline V gene has CDR1 DFQATT and CDR2 SNEGSKA (reference sequence).

V is TRBV7-9 and J is TRBJ1-1; D perhaps matches TRBD1 (6 bases). The CDR3 has 14 amino acids. Germline CDR1 and CDR2: SEHNR and FQNEAQ (reference sequence). Trimming took 5 bases from V and 1 from J, leaving 11 bases between them. The CDR3 here is CASSPGTWNTEAFF. The CDR3 nucleotides read TGTGCCAGCAGCCCAGGGACATGGAACACTGAAGCTTTCTTT.

V is TRBV12-3 or TRBV12-4 and J is TRBJ1-1; D might be TRBD1 (5 bases). CDR3 length equals 14 residues. Trimming left V 1 base short and J 1 base short, with 7 bases between. Here the CDR3 reads CASSLEGPNTEAFF. As DNA, the CDR3 is TGTGCCAGCAGTTTAGAGGGACCGAACACTGAAGCTTTCTTT.

This clonotype was counted only a few times. The chain links TRBV11-2 to TRBJ2-3, with 10 bases matching TRBD2. CDR1 and CDR2 from the germline V gene are SGHAT and FQNNGV. J was trimmed by 4 bases and V by 5 bases; bases with no gene match: 9. CDR3 size: 16 residues. As DNA, the CDR3 is TGTGCCAGCAGCCGGGGATCTAGCGGGAGATCAGATACGCAGTATTTT. This translates into CASSRGSSGRSDTQYF.